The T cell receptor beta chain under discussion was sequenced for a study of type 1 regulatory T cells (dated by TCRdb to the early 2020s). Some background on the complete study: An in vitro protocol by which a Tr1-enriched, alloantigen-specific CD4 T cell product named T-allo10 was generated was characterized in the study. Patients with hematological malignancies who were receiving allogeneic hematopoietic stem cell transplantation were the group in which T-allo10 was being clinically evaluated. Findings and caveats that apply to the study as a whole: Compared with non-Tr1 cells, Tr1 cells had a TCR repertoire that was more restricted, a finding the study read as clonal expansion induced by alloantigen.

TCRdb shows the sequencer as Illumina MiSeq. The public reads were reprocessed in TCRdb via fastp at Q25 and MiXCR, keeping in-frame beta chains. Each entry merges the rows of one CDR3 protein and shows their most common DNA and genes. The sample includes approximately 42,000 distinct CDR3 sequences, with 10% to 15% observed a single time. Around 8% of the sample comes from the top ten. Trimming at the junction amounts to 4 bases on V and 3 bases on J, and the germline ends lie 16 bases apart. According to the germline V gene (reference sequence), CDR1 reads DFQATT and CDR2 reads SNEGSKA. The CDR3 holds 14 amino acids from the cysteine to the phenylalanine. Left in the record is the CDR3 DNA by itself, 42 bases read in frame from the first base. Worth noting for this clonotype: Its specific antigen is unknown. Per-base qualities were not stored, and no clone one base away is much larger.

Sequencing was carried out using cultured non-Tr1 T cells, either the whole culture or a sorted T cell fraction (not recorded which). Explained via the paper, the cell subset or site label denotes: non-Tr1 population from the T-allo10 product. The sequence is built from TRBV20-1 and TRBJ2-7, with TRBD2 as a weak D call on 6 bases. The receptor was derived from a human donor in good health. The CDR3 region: CSATLWGRRYEQYF. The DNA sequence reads TGCAGTGCTACCCTATGGGGGAGGCGCTACGAGCAGTACTTC.